The 4 T cell receptor beta chains in this list originate from one sample, sequenced in a study of CD8 T cell repertoires and HIV-1 epitope variants. Measured with immunoSEQ multiplex PCR; TCRdb has only the in-frame clones, and not every one. There are 5,000 to 6,500 clones in the sample; about 70% occur only once, and about 40% lies in the top ten. The antigens of these receptors remain unknown. The sample comprised cultured CD8+ T cells derived from PBMCs. Receptors originate from a male donor with HIV.

V and J are TRBV7-9 and TRBJ2-7; TRBD1 aligns across 7 bases. Unmatched junction bases numbered 4, after V lost 5 bases and J lost 0 bases. Per germline, CDR1 SEHNR and CDR2 FQNEAQ (reference sequence). This CDR3 is built from 14 residues. The DNA of the CDR3 is TGTGCCAGCAGCGAAGGGGGCCACTCCTACGAGCAGTACTTC. Translation: CASSEGGHSYEQYF.

In its sample, this clone was seen a few times. The genes are TRBV28 and TRBJ2-7; a weak D match, TRBD1 (6 bases). CDR3 length: 13 residues. Between the trimmed V and J ends, which lost 6 bases and 3 bases, there was a span of 12 bases. CDR1 is MDHEN, CDR2 SYDVKM, per germline. This CDR3 is CASSPPDSYEQYF. The CDR3 DNA reads as TGTGCCAGCAGCCCCCCGGACAGCTACGAGCAGTACTTC. The complete variable domain, with remaining parts taken from reference TRBV28 and TRBJ2-7, reads DVKVTQSSRYLVKRTGEKVFLECVQDMDHENMFWYRQDPGLGLRLIYFSYDVKMKEKGDIPEGYSVSREKKERFSLILESASTNQTSMYLCASSPPDSYEQYFGPGTRLTVT.

This clone came up a few times. The V call is TRBV5-1, the J call TRBJ2-7, with D perhaps matching TRBD1 or TRBD2 (5 bases each). The germline V and J ends were trimmed by 4 bases and 3 bases, with 11 bases remaining between them. The CDR3 is 13 residues long. In germline, CDR1 is SGHRS, CDR2 YFSETQ. The CDR3 loop is CASSPWDGYEQYF. Written as DNA, the CDR3 is TGCGCCAGCAGCCCATGGGACGGCTACGAGCAGTACTTC.

This sequence joins TRBV7-2 and TRBJ2-3; 7 bases fit TRBD2. CDR1 is SGHTA and CDR2 is FQGNSA in the germline V gene. The CDR3 spans 15 residues. V shed 3 bases and J 5 bases; nucleotides not matched to a gene: 8. Here the CDR3 reads CASSFSGQGGDTQYF. The CDR3, as DNA: TGTGCCAGCAGCTTTAGCGGGCAGGGTGGAGATACGCAGTATTTT.